The clone carrying this T cell receptor beta chain was seen many times. The antigen is not known. This record comes from a study of post-analysis software for immune sequencing data. Study conclusions and caveats: Five or six TRBV segments appeared more often in patients than in controls, and TRBV5-6, TRBV5-1 and TRBV20-1 were among these.

Presence of unique molecular identifiers characterized the TCR beta cDNA libraries. A few hundred thousand cDNA molecules were obtained from roughly 0.93 to 9.6 million T cells. TCRdb independently ran MiXCR on the PCR reads; one entry per CDR3 protein. The data hold about 180,000 distinct CDR3 sequences, with about 32% observed a single time. Trimming took off 3 bases at V and 11 bases at J, with 13 bases between the two ends. The CDR3 sequence is 12 residues long. The sequenced sample consisted of blood. The gene calls are TRBV12-3 or TRBV12-4 and TRBJ2-5; no definite D call. The clonotype originates from a girl between 5 and 17 years old with multiple sclerosis. The CDR3 spells CASSLIYQEQYF. The CDR3 nucleotides read TGTGCCAGCAGTTTGATCTACCAGGAGCAGTACTTC.